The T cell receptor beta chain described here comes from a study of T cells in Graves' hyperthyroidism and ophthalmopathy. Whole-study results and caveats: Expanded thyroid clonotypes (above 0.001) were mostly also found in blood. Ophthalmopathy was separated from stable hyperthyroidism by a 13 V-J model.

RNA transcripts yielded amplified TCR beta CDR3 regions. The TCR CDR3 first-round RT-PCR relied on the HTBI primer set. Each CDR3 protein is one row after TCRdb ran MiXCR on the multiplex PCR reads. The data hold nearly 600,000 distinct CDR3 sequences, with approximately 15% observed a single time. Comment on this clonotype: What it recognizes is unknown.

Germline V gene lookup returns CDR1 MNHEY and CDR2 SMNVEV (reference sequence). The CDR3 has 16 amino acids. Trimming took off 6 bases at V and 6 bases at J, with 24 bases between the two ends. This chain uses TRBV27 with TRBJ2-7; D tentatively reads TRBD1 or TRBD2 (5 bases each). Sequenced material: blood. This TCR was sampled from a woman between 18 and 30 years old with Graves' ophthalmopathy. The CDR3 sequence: CASSPGATGLMGEQYF. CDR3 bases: TGTGCCAGCAGCCCTGGGGCGACTGGACTCATGGGCGAGCAGTACTTC.